Listed below are T cell receptor beta chains from one sample, sequenced in a study of blood T cell repertoires in COVID-19. Assay: immunoSEQ multiplex PCR; the TCRdb copy retains only in-frame clones and omits some. The sample has fewer than 200,000 clones; roughly 90% are singletons. Specimen: peripheral blood. The receptors stem from a man in his 60s with acute or convalescent COVID-19. Both conserved end residues are part of each CDR3. The order of the fields is CDR3 DNA, CDR3 protein, J gene, V gene, D gene. The D gene is left open where the match is weak.

TGTGCCAGCAGCCATCTAGCGGGGGGCCCCTTGGATACGCAGTATTTT | CASSHLAGGPLDTQYF | TRBJ2-3 | TRBV7-9 | TRBD2
TGTGCCAGTAGTATAGGACAGGGAGAAGATACGCAGTATTTT | CASSIGQGEDTQYF | TRBJ2-3 | TRBV19 | TRBD1
TGTGCCAGCAGTTACTCGCCAGGGGTTGGGGCAGCTTTCTTT | CASSYSPGVGAAFF | TRBJ1-1 | TRBV6-5 | .
TGTGCCAGTAGTATAGGTAGCACTGAAGCTTTCTTT | CASSIGSTEAFF | TRBJ1-1 | TRBV19 | .
TGTGCCTGGACCAACCCTCCCCCAGCGGGAGGGATCAATGAGCAGTTCTTC | CAWTNPPPAGGINEQFF | TRBJ2-1 | TRBV30 | TRBD2
TGTGCCAGCTCAGAAACGACAGGGGGGCTGAACACTGAAGCTTTCTTT | CASSETTGGLNTEAFF | TRBJ1-1 | TRBV18 | TRBD1
TGCGCCAGCAGCCAACCCGGCGGGGGTGAAAAACTGTTTTTT | CASSQPGGGEKLFF | TRBJ1-4 | TRBV4-1 | .
TGTGCCAGTAGTCCCCGGGACAGGGGAGTTAGCGGCTACACCTTC | CASSPRDRGVSGYTF | TRBJ1-2 | TRBV19 | TRBD1
TGCAGCGTTCAGAAGGGGGTTGATACTGAAGCTTTCTTT | CSVQKGVDTEAFF | TRBJ1-1 | TRBV29-1 | .
TGTGCCAGTAGTATTCTTCAGGGGGGCACTGAAGCTTTCTTT | CASSILQGGTEAFF | TRBJ1-1 | TRBV19 | TRBD1
TGTGCCATCAGTGAGTCTGCGGGCTCCTACGAGCAGTACTTC | CAISESAGSYEQYF | TRBJ2-7 | TRBV10-3 | .
TGTGCCAGTAGTATAGTGCACAGCAACAATGAGCAGTTCTTC | CASSIVHSNNEQFF | TRBJ2-1 | TRBV19 | .
TGTGCCAGTAAGGGACAGGGGGCCTATGGCTACACCTTC | CASKGQGAYGYTF | TRBJ1-2 | TRBV19 | TRBD1
TGTGCCAGCAGTGAAGACAGGTCTTACACTGAAGCTTTCTTT | CASSEDRSYTEAFF | TRBJ1-1 | TRBV2 | .
TGTGCCAGCAGTCCCGTGGGGCTTAACCATTACTCTGGAAACACCATATATTTT | CASSPVGLNHYSGNTIYF | TRBJ1-3 | TRBV27 | .
TGTGCCAGTATCCGGACAGGGCGGGAAGCTTTCTTT | CASIRTGREAFF | TRBJ1-1 | TRBV19 | TRBD1